This T cell receptor beta chain was sequenced for a study of cytomegalovirus exposure and HLA in healthy donors. Overall study results and limits: What a later analysis showed was that several of the most significant clusters appeared linked to common viral pathogens.

Use of 60 Vbeta and 13 Jbeta primers characterized the PCR. This table comes from immunoSEQ multiplex PCR, and its TCRdb copy is limited to in-frame clones, with some not included. This sample carries approximately 140,000 clones, roughly 86% of them seen once, and the ten largest clones take about 0.51%. The CDR3 is 15 amino acids. J lost 8 bases, V lost 4 bases, and 10 bases had no gene match. The germline V gene encodes CDR1 SGHNT and CDR2 YYREEE (reference sequence). With regard to this clone: Its antigen is still unknown.

Material: PBMCs. The source of this sequence is a woman between 40 and 55 years old in good health and CMV-seronegative. The J gene is TRBJ2-1, the V gene TRBV5-4, with TRBD2 matching over 9 bases. CDR3 protein: CASSLTGTSLHEQFF. CDR3 sequence (DNA): TGTGCCAGCAGCCTAACCGGGACTAGCCTCCATGAGCAGTTCTTC.